What follows is one TCR beta chain and its context. In this sample, this clonotype turned up many times. No cognate antigen has been identified for it. Per-base qualities were not stored, and no clone one base away is much larger. The treatment or condition label of this sample denotes: allogeneic hematopoietic cell transplantation with graft depleted of TCRalphabeta T cells and CD19 B cells. The children who served as transplant recipients had been given grafts of TCRalphabeta/CD19-depleted allogeneic hematopoietic cells. The record originates from a study of T-cell reconstitution after alpha-beta-depleted transplantation in children (dated by TCRdb to 2015 to 2016). Regarding the research as a whole: Using TCR repertoire profiling, the study quantitatively followed how T-cell immune reconstitution unfolded in children after TCRalphabeta/CD19-depleted allogeneic hematopoietic cell transplantation.

Study-wide conclusions, independent of this receptor: The frequencies of hyperexpanded clones fell over the following months, and after one year, T-cell counts and TCRbeta diversity were mostly attributed to newly produced T cells. In some patients, the high TCRbeta diversity seen at day 60 was put down to recipient T cells and intrathymic progenitors that had survived conditioning. Apparently early alphabetaT-cell count recovery about two months after transplant reportedly relied on only several hundred rapidly expanded clones derived from non-depleted graft cells.

The library relied on PCR. Sequenced using an Illumina HiSeq 2500. TCR library preparation used molecular barcoding, with unique molecular identifiers applied to normalize quantification of the TCRbeta repertoire. TCRdb passed the public sequencing reads through fastp at Q25 and MiXCR, retaining productive beta sequences. Here each entry gathers all rows of one CDR3 protein and keeps the most common genes and DNA. This sample gives 550,000 to 800,000 distinct CDR3 sequences in total; around 12% of them show up just once. The ten largest clones take up around 0.8% of the sample. V drops 1 base and J drops 5 bases, leaving 12 bases in between. The CDR3 starts with the cysteine, ends with the phenylalanine, and has 13 residues. Of all the DNA, just the CDR3 is kept, 39 bases in frame from base 1. The CDR1 and CDR2 encoded by the germline V gene (reference sequence) are DFQATT and SNEGSKA.

Sample: PBMCs, taken before TCRalphabeta/CD19-depleted stem cell transplant. Recombination connected TRBV20-1 to TRBJ2-7; the D segment might be TRBD1 or TRBD2, since each matches 5 bases. The sequence derives from a girl aged 2 to 10 with congenital amegakaryocytic thrombocytopenia, due to receive a stem cell transplant. The DNA sequence is given as TGCAGTGCTAGAGGGGGACGTGAGGACGAGCAGTACTTC. Protein translation: CSARGGREDEQYF.